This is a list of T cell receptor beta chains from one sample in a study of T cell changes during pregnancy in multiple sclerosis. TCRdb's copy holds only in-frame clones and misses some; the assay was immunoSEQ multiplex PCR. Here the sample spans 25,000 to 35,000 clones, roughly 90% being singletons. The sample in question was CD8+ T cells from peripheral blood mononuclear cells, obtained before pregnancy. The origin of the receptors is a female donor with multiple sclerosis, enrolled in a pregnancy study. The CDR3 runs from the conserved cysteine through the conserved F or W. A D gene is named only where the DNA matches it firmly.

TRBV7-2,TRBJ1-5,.,TGTGCCAGCAGCTTAGACGGGATCGGGCTGCAGCCCCAGCATTTT,CASSLDGIGLQPQHF
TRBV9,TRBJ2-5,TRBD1,TGTGCCAGCAGCGTAGGTGGGACAGGGGTATTGGAGACCCAGTACTTC,CASSVGGTGVLETQYF
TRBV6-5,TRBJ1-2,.,TGTGCCAGCAGTTACTCAACGTCAGGGACTCTTGGCTACACCTTC,CASSYSTSGTLGYTF
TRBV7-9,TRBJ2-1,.,TGTGCCAGCAGACCCAGCGAGTACAATGAGCAGTTCTTC,CASRPSEYNEQFF
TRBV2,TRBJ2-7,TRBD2,TGTGCCAGCAGCCCCTCTAGCGGGCCAACCTACGAGCAGTACTTC,CASSPSSGPTYEQYF
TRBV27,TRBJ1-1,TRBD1,TGTGCCAGCCGGTACTTTGACAGGGGCGCCTTGAACACTGAAGCTTTCTTT,CASRYFDRGALNTEAFF
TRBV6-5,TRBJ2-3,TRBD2,TGTGCCAGCAGTTACTCGGGTAGCGGGATAGTTGATACGCAGTATTTT,CASSYSGSGIVDTQYF
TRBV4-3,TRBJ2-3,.,TGCGCCAGCAGCCCCGCGTATGGAGATGGCACAGATACGCAGTATTTT,CASSPAYGDGTDTQYF
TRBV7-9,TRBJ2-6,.,TGTGCCAGCAGATCCACAGGGTCTGGGGCCAACGTCCTGACTTTC,CASRSTGSGANVLTF
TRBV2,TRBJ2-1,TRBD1,TGTGCCAGCAGCACCGGGACAGGGGAAGTCGATGAGCAGTTCTTC,CASSTGTGEVDEQFF